These T cell receptor beta chains were read from a single sample in a study of breast tumors, draining lymph nodes, adjacent tissues. TCRdb itself ran the multiplex PCR reads through MiXCR, one entry per CDR3 protein. The data contain about 140,000 distinct CDR3 sequences, about 31% of them seen just once; the ten biggest clones take up approximately 2.2%. Sequencing was carried out using axillary lymph node tissue. The receptors originated from a female donor with breast cancer. Some clones in this sample may be carry-over from other donors' samples. Each CDR3 is given with its conserved first and last residue. D genes are given only for firm matches. Size is omitted from some rows. Given values are once, few, many or a class for expanded clones.

>TRBV12-3/TRBV12-4|TRBJ1-3|-|-
TGTGCCAGCAGCCGCTCAGGGGACACCATATATTTT
CASSRSGDTIYF
>TRBV2|TRBJ1-5|-|-
TGTGCCAGCAGTGAAGGGCTTCGGGCGGGAGATCAGCCCCAGCATTTC
CASSEGLRAGDQPQHF
>TRBV28|TRBJ2-3|-|many
TGTGCCAGCAGCTCATCAGAGGGGGGCCGCAGCACAGATACGCAGTATTTT
CASSSSEGGRSTDTQYF
>TRBV19|TRBJ2-7|TRBD1|many
TGTGCCAGTAGTATCAGAATGGGACAGGGGTTTCCCTACGAGCAGTACTTC
CASSIRMGQGFPYEQYF
>TRBV20-1|TRBJ2-5|-|many
TGCAGTGCTAGGACCGGGCAAGAGACCCAGTACTTC
CSARTGQETQYF
>TRBV28|TRBJ2-1|-|few
TGTGCCAGCAGTCCCTGGTCCCTCCTCGGAAGCTCCTACAATGAGCAGTTCTTC
CASSPWSLLGSSYNEQFF
>TRBV6-1|TRBJ2-6|TRBD2|-
TGTGCCAGCAGCTTAGCGGGGGGGCCATCCTCTGGGGCCAACGTCCTGACTTTC
CASSLAGGPSSGANVLTF
>TRBV7-6|TRBJ1-4|-|-
TGTGCTAGCAGCTCCGGGAACATTGAAAGACTGTTTTTT
CASSSGNIERLFF
>TRBV5-1|TRBJ1-5|-|-
TGCGCCAGCGGCCTGCTAGGGTATTGGAACCAGCCCCAGCATTTT
CASGLLGYWNQPQHF
>TRBV5-1|TRBJ2-4|-|few
TGCGCCAGCAGCTTGGTCCCGGGACACGAAAACATTCAGTACTTC
CASSLVPGHENIQYF
>TRBV19|TRBJ1-3|-|many
TGTGCCAGTAGTATGGACCGGACCTCTGGAAACACCATATATTTT
CASSMDRTSGNTIYF
>TRBV19|TRBJ1-5|-|many
TGTGCCAGTAGTATTGTGGGACAAGGTGATCAGCCCCAGCATTTT
CASSIVGQGDQPQHF
>TRBV27|TRBJ2-3|-|-
TGTGCCAGCAGTTTAGGGACAAGCGGGAGCACAGATACGCAGTATTTT
CASSLGTSGSTDTQYF
>TRBV20-1|TRBJ2-5|-|many
TGCAGTGCCCCTCCGCGGGGGCTGGAGGAGACCCAGTACTTC
CSAPPRGLEETQYF
>TRBV7-9|TRBJ1-3|-|many
TGTGCCAGCAGCTTCACCTTCGACAGCTCTGGAAACACCATATATTTT
CASSFTFDSSGNTIYF
>TRBV3-1|TRBJ2-1|-|many
TGTGCCAGCAGCCAAGAATGGAGGGAGCAGTTCTTC
CASSQEWREQFF
>TRBV6-5|TRBJ2-3|-|many
TGTGCCAGCAGCCCAAGAAGGGTTGATACGCAGTATTTT
CASSPRRVDTQYF
>TRBV6-1|TRBJ1-1|-|-
TGTGCCAGCAGTGAATCCTCCAGGGGGAACACTGAAGCTTTCTTT
CASSESSRGNTEAFF
>TRBV4-1|TRBJ1-2|-|many
TGCGCCAGCAGCCAAGTGGAGCGTCCGGGGCCGAAGGATTATGGCTACACCTTC
CASSQVERPGPKDYGYTF
>TRBV5-6|TRBJ2-3|-|many
TGTGCCAGCAGCTTCTGGGGCAGAGGAGCAGGAGATACGCAGTATTTT
CASSFWGRGAGDTQYF
>TRBV24-1|TRBJ2-4|-|-
TGTGCCACCAGGGGTCATGAACTAGCCAAAAACATTCAGTACTTC
CATRGHELAKNIQYF
>TRBV9|TRBJ1-4|TRBD1|many
TGTGCCAGCAGCGTAGGGACAGGGGCCGAAAAACTGTTTTTT
CASSVGTGAEKLFF